Presented here are 20 T cell receptor beta chains from one specimen sequenced in a study of beta chain features in type 1 diabetes. Study-wide points: TCRB CDR3s were moderately but significantly shorter in Type 1 diabetes patients in all four CD4+ subsets.

Expressed TCRB transcripts got sequenced, as all isolated RNA was reverse transcribed. Using immunoSEQ multiplex PCR, the repertoire was profiled, and TCRdb retains in-frame clones only, with some absent. There are around 250,000 clones in the sample; around 14% occur only once, and approximately 0.018% lies in the top ten. These receptors lack a known antigen. Material for sequencing was naive CD4+ T cells from blood. These TCRs come from a man aged 30 to 45 with type 1 diabetes.

In its sample, this clone was seen a few times. The V call is TRBV5-4, the J call TRBJ2-2; a possible D gene is TRBD1 (5 bases). The CDR3 is made up of 15 amino acids. V lost 3 bases to trimming and J lost 2 bases, with 11 bases between them. The germline V gene has CDR1 SGHNT and CDR2 YYREEE (reference sequence). The DNA for the CDR3 is TGTGCCAGCAGCTCCCTTACAGGAAACACCGGGGAGCTGTTTTTT. It translates to CASSSLTGNTGELFF.

The V call is TRBV1, the J call TRBJ1-4; TRBD1 reflects the table's D call only, with no check against the DNA. TRBV1 is a pseudogene segment. The CDR3 spans 18 residues. The chain's CDR3 is CTSSQDLSGRGTNEKLFF. As DNA, the CDR3 is TGCACCAGCAGCCAAGATCTCAGCGGCAGGGGAACTAATGAAAAACTGTTTTTT.

This clone was picked up a small number of times. The V call is TRBV29-1, the J call TRBJ1-1; D is possibly TRBD1 (5 bases). This CDR3 has 15 residues. The germline gives CDR1 SQVTM, CDR2 ANQGSEA. Trimming left V 0 bases short and J 5 bases short, with 16 bases between. The DNA of the CDR3 is TGCAGCGTTGAAGATCGTCGTGGACACGGGACTGAAGCTTTCTTT. Its protein product is CSVEDRRGHGTEAFF.

This clone was recorded once. The rearrangement joins TRBV9 to TRBJ2-3; 10 bases are a match to TRBD2. Germline trimming cut 0 bases from V and 2 bases from J; bases unmatched to any gene: 6. The CDR3 length is 17 residues. CDR1 is SGDLS and CDR2 is YYNGEE in the germline V gene. CDR3 sequence (DNA): TGTGCCAGCAGCGTAGATGCTAGCGGGGGACCCACAGATACGCAGTATTTT. Its protein is CASSVDASGGPTDTQYF.

This chain uses TRBV7-9 with TRBJ2-3, with 8 bases fitting TRBD2. The ends lost 6 bases at V and 1 base at J; junction bases unmatched: 6. Per germline, CDR1 SEHNR and CDR2 FQNEAQ (reference sequence). The CDR3 consists of 15 residues. Here the CDR3 DNA reads TGTGCCAGCAGTTATCTAGCGGGTGGCACAGATACGCAGTATTTT. Protein: CASSYLAGGTDTQYF.

This clone turned up a few times. The rearrangement uses TRBV7-2 and TRBJ1-5, with unresolved D. Germline lookup yields CDR1 SGHTA and CDR2 FQGNSA. Trimming took 5 bases from V and 7 from J, leaving 15 bases between them. CDR3 length: 14 residues. The CDR3 DNA reads TGTGCCAGCAGCCAACAACTACTTCCCCAGCCCCAGCATTTT. This gives the protein CASSQQLLPQPQHF.

This clone has just a few counts. The chain uses TRBV6-5 and TRBJ1-2, with 9 bases that match TRBD1. Germline V CDR1 and CDR2: MNHEY, SVGAGI. The CDR3 covers 14 residues. V gave up 5 bases and J gave up 5 bases; unmatched junction bases: 6. CDR3 region: CASSTRTGVYGYTF. The CDR3 nucleotides read TGTGCCAGCAGTACTAGGACAGGGGTTTATGGCTACACCTTC.

This clone was counted between two and nine times. The gene calls are TRBV7-9 and TRBJ2-7; 12 bases agree with TRBD1. Trimming took 10 bases from V and 4 from J; bases not matched to a gene: 8. The germline gives CDR1 SEHNR, CDR2 FQNEAQ (reference sequence). The CDR3 has 14 residues. The CDR3 region is CATDPGQGAYEQYF. The CDR3 nucleotides are TGTGCCACCGACCCGGGACAGGGGGCTTACGAGCAGTACTTC.

This clone occurred a few times. The chain has TRBV7-2 and TRBJ2-3; 14 bases align to TRBD2. The CDR3 runs to 16 residues. The junction had 5 bases not matched to a gene; V was cut back by 5 bases and J by 4 bases. Germline V lookup: CDR1 SGHTA, CDR2 FQGNSA. The CDR3 protein is CASSRGLAGVADTQYF. In nucleotides, the CDR3 is TGTGCCAGCAGCCGGGGACTAGCGGGGGTGGCAGATACGCAGTATTTT. Variable domain in full (rest from reference TRBV7-2 and TRBJ2-3): GAGVSQSPSNKVTEKGKDVELRCDPISGHTALYWYRQSLGQGLEFLIYFQGNSAPDKSGLPSDRFSAERTGGSVSTLTIQRTQQEDSAVYLCASSRGLAGVADTQYFGPGTRLTVL.

The rearrangement uses TRBV4-1 and TRBJ2-7, with a tentative D call TRBD1 (6 bases). V was clipped by 3 bases and J by 2 bases, with 20 bases between them. The CDR3 sequence is 17 residues long. Germline CDR1 reads MGHRA; CDR2 reads YSYEKL. CDR3 nucleotides: TGCGCCAGCAGCCAGGGGGCCTCTCAGGGGAATCCCTACGAGCAGTACTTC. Amino acids: CASSQGASQGNPYEQYF.

The genes are TRBV13 and TRBJ1-1; possible D gene TRBD1, 6 bases. Trimming removed 0 bases from V and 4 bases from J, with 12 bases in between. This CDR3 contains 15 residues. CDR1 and CDR2 (germline): PRHDT, FYEKMQ (reference sequence). Written as DNA, the CDR3 is TGTGCCAGCAGCTTAGGAGGGGGAGGGAGCACTGAAGCTTTCTTT. Translation: CASSLGGGGSTEAFF.

V is TRBV10-1 and J is TRBJ2-4; D is ambiguous. Germline V gene sequence: CDR1 WNHNN, CDR2 SYGVQD (reference sequence). The CDR3 contains 14 residues. The ends were cut back, 0 bases at V and 6 bases at J, with 9 bases in the middle. This CDR3 reads CASSESEQLNIQYF. In DNA form, the CDR3 reads TGCGCCAGCAGTGAGTCGGAACAGCTAAACATTCAGTACTTC.

The chain has TRBV2 and TRBJ1-2; perhaps TRBD1 as D (5 bases). V lost 6 bases, J lost 7 bases, and 18 bases lay in between. CDR1 SNHLY and CDR2 FYNNEI come from the germline V gene. This CDR3 spans 14 amino acids. CDR3 DNA sequence: TGTGCCAGCAGCCGGGACTCCAAAAACGGTGGCTACACCTTC. The encoded protein is CASSRDSKNGGYTF. Full variable domain (remainder filled in from reference TRBV2 and TRBJ1-2): EPEVTQTPSHQVTQMGQEVILRCVPISNHLYFYWYRQILGQKVEFLVSFYNNEISEKSEIFDDQFSVERPDGSNFTLKIRSTKLEDSAMYFCASSRDSKNGGYTFGSGTRLTVV.

This clone turned up a few times. The J gene is TRBJ2-5, the V gene TRBV5-1; 10 bases map to TRBD2. V shed 4 bases and J 2 bases; nucleotides not matched to a gene: 5. Germline V gene sequence: CDR1 SGHRS, CDR2 YFSETQ. The CDR3 is 15 amino acids. Here the CDR3 reads CASSTLAGLQETQYF. CDR3 nucleotides: TGCGCCAGCAGCACACTAGCGGGGCTACAAGAGACCCAGTACTTC. Together with reference TRBV5-1 and TRBJ2-5, the CDR3 gives the full variable domain: KAGVTQTPRYLIKTRGQQVTLSCSPISGHRSVSWYQQTPGQGLQFLFEYFSETQRNKGNFPGRFSGRQFSNSRSEMNVSTLELGDSALYLCASSTLAGLQETQYFGPGTRLLVL.

The CDR3 protein is CASSTTSGILFGANVLTF. CDR3 coding DNA: TGTGCCAGCTCAACTACTAGCGGGATTTTATTTGGGGCCAACGTCCTGACTTTC. This rearrangement joins TRBV18 to TRBJ2-6, with 10 positions matching TRBD2. Germline CDR1 reads KGHSH; CDR2 reads LQKENI. Germline trimming cut 5 bases from V and 3 bases from J; bases unmatched to any gene: 10. The CDR3 consists of 18 residues.

V and J are TRBV30 and TRBJ2-7; D is possibly TRBD1 (5 bases). Germline V CDR1 and CDR2: GTSNPN, SVGIG (reference sequence). V was trimmed by 0 bases and J by 6 bases, leaving 12 bases between them. There are 13 residues in the CDR3. The CDR3 region has the DNA TGTGCCTGGAGTGTATCAGGGATTACCGAGCAGTACTTC. Residues: CAWSVSGITEQYF.

The chain uses TRBV27 and TRBJ2-1; the match to TRBD2 covers 10 bases. V was pared by 6 bases and J by 6 bases, with 5 bases of the junction left unmatched. This CDR3 is built from 14 residues. The germline CDR1 and CDR2 sequences are MNHEY and SMNVEV (reference sequence). CDR3 amino acids: CASSLLAGTNEQFF. CDR3 nucleotides: TGTGCCAGCAGCTTACTAGCGGGGACCAATGAGCAGTTCTTC.

The V gene is TRBV27, the J gene TRBJ1-6, with unresolved D. Germline values: CDR1 MNHEY, CDR2 SMNVEV (reference sequence). The CDR3 runs 14 residues. Trimming removed 3 bases at V and 7 bases at J, with 10 bases between. CDR3 sequence reads: CASSLTGENSPLHF. The CDR3 DNA sequence: TGTGCCAGCAGTTTGACGGGAGAGAATTCACCCCTCCACTTT.

This chain connects TRBV19 to TRBJ1-2; no clear D gene. This CDR3 region has 16 residues. Germline CDR1 LNHDA, CDR2 SQIVND (reference sequence). V was clipped by 1 base and J by 5 bases, with 17 bases between them. The CDR3 loop reads CASSIAGGTLLYGYTF. The CDR3 DNA sequence: TGTGCCAGTAGTATAGCGGGAGGTACCCTGTTGTATGGCTACACCTTC.

This clone was recorded a few times. At the DNA level, this CDR3 is encoded by other sequences in the same sample as well. The V call is TRBV30, the J call TRBJ2-1, with 10 bases that match TRBD2. CDR1 GTSNPN and CDR2 SVGIG come from the germline V gene (reference sequence). After removal of 0 bases from V and 4 bases from J, the junction contained 6 bases not matched to a gene. There are 16 residues in the CDR3. CDR3 bases: TGTGCCTGGAGTGTACGACTAGCGGGCGGTTACAATGAGCAGTTCTTC. Its protein product is CAWSVRLAGGYNEQFF.